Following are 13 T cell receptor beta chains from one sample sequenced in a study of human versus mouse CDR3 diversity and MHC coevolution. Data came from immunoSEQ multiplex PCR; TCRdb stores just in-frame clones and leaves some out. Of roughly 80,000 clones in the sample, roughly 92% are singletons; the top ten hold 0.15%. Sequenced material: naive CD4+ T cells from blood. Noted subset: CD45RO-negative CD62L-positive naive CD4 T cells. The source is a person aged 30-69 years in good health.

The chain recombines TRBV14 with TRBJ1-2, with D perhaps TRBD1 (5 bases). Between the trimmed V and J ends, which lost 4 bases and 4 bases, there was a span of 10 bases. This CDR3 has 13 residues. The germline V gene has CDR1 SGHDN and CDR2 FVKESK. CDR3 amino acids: CASSPDSSYGYTF. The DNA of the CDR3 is TGTGCCAGCAGCCCCGACAGCTCCTATGGCTACACCTTC.

This CDR3 reads CASSPQWGGGNTIYF. The CDR3, as DNA: TGTGCCAGCTCACCCCAGTGGGGCGGAGGAAACACCATATATTTT. The rearrangement uses TRBV18 and TRBJ1-3, with D possibly being TRBD1 (5 bases). The CDR3 length is 15 residues. Trimming took off 3 bases at V and 4 bases at J, with 13 bases between the two ends. Germline-derived CDR1 and CDR2 are KGHSH and LQKENI.

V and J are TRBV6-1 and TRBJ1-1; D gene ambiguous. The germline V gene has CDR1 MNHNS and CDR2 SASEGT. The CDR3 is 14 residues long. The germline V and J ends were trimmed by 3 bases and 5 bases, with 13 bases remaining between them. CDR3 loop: CASSDLAVKTEAFF. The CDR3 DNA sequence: TGTGCCAGCAGTGATCTGGCAGTAAAGACTGAAGCTTTCTTT.

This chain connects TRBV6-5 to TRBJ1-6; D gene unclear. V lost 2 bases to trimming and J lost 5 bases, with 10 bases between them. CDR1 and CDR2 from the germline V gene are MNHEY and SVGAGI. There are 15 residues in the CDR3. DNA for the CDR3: TGTGCCAGCAGTTACAGCCCCGGGAATAATTCACCCCTCCACTTT. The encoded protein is CASSYSPGNNSPLHF.

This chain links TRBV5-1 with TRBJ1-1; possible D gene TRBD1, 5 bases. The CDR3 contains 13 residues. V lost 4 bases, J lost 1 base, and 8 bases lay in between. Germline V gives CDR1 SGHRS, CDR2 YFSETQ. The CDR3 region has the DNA TGCGCCAGCAGCGCCACAGGGAACACTGAAGCTTTCTTT. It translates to CASSATGNTEAFF. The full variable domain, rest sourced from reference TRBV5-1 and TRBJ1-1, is KAGVTQTPRYLIKTRGQQVTLSCSPISGHRSVSWYQQTPGQGLQFLFEYFSETQRNKGNFPGRFSGRQFSNSRSEMNVSTLELGDSALYLCASSATGNTEAFFGQGTRLTVV.

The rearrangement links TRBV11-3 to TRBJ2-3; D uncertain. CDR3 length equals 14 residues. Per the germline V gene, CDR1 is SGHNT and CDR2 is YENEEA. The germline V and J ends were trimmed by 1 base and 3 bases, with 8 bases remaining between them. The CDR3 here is CASSLGHLTDTQYF. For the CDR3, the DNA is TGTGCCAGCAGCTTAGGGCATCTGACAGATACGCAGTATTTT. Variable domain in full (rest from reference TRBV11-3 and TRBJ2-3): EAGVVQSPRYKIIEKKQPVAFWCNPISGHNTLYWYLQNLGQGPELLIRYENEEAVDDSQLPKDRFSAERLKGVDSTLKIQPAELGDSAVYLCASSLGHLTDTQYFGPGTRLTVL.

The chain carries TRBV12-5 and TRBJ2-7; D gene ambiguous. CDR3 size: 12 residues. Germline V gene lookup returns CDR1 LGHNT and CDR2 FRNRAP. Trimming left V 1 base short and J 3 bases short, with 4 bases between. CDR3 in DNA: TGTGCTAGTGGTTTGGACGGCTACGAGCAGTACTTC. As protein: CASGLDGYEQYF.

Here the CDR3 reads CASSLTSGGVADTQYF. In DNA, the CDR3 is TGCGCCAGCAGCTTAACTAGCGGGGGGGTTGCAGATACGCAGTATTTT. J is TRBJ2-3 and V is TRBV5-1; 13 bases match TRBD2. Per the germline V gene, CDR1 is SGHRS and CDR2 is YFSETQ. This CDR3 comprises 16 residues. V dropped 2 bases and J dropped 4; count of bases not matched to a gene: 4.

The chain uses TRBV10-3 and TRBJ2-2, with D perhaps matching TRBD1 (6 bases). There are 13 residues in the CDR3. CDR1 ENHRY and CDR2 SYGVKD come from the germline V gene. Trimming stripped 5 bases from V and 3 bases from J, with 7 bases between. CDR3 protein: CAISRTDTGELFF. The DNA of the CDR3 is TGTGCCATCAGTCGGACAGACACCGGGGAGCTGTTTTTT.

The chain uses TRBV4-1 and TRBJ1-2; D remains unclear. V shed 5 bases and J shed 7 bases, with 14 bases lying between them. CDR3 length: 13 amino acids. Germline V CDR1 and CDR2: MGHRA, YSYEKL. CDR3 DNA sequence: TGCGCCAGCAGCTGGAGGGAGGGCGGTGGCTACACCTTC. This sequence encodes CASSWREGGGYTF.

CDR3 in amino acids: CASRGHSNTGGNEQFF. CDR3 coding DNA: TGTGCCAGCAGGGGACATTCGAACACAGGGGGGAATGAGCAGTTCTTC. This chain links TRBV28 with TRBJ2-1; 8 nucleotides align to TRBD1. The trim removed 6 bases at V and 7 bases at J, leaving 14 bases unmatched. The CDR3 sequence is 16 residues long. CDR1 is MDHEN, CDR2 SYDVKM, per germline.

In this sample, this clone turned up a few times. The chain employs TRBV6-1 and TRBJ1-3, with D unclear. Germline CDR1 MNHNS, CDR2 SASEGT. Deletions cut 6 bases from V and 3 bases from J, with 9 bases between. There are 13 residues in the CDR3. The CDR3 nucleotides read TGTGCCAGCAGAGAATCGGGTGGAAACACCATATATTTT. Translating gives CASRESGGNTIYF.

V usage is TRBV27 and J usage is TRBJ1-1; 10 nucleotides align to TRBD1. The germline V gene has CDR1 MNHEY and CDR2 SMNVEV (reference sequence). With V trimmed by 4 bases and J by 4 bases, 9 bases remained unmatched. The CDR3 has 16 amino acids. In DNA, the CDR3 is TGTGCCAGCAGTTACGGGAGGGGACAGGGGAGCACTGAAGCTTTCTTT. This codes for CASSYGRGQGSTEAFF.